This T cell receptor (beta chain) was recovered during a study of cytomegalovirus exposure and HLA in healthy donors. Researchers ran the PCR with 60 Vbeta and 13 Jbeta primers. Sequencing was performed with immunoSEQ multiplex PCR; in TCRdb, only in-frame clones are kept and a portion is missing. The table lists tens of thousands of clones, approximately 60% of them singletons. The CDR3 consists of 15 residues. The V and J ends lost 0 bases and 7 bases, in that order; junction bases with no gene match: 5. CDR1 and CDR2 (germline): SGHTA, FQGTGA. This chain links TRBV7-3 with TRBJ2-2, with 7 nucleotides matching TRBD2. Sequenced: PBMCs. The TCR sequence derives from a woman between 45 and 65 years old in good health and CMV-seropositive. This chain's CDR3 is CASSLTQGGSGELFF. CDR3 bases: TGTGCCAGCAGCTTAACGCAGGGCGGGAGCGGGGAGCTGTTTTTT.